This is a list of T cell receptor beta chains from one sample in a study of T-cell memory formation after mild COVID-19. TCRdb processed the 5' RACE reads anew with MiXCR; each CDR3 protein has one entry. The sample yields 300,000 to 400,000 distinct CDR3 sequences, over 25% seen once. Sequences were obtained from PBMCs or a T cell subset sorted from them (not recorded which). Every receptor here comes from an adult woman who had mild COVID-19 (a few samples of this study predate the infection). Cell type and time point are not known. The CDR3 runs from the conserved cysteine through the conserved F or W. The order of the fields is V gene, D gene, J gene, CDR3 protein. The D gene is left open where the match is weak.

>TRBV20-1|.|TRBJ2-7
CSGGQGKSYEQYF
>TRBV4-1|TRBD1|TRBJ2-7
CASSQGRGGGYEQYF
>TRBV5-1|.|TRBJ2-5
CASSLVGAGLQETQYF
>TRBV7-2|.|TRBJ1-1
CASSLERVYRAFF
>TRBV20-1|TRBD1|TRBJ2-1
CSARPMTGSGNEQFF
>TRBV7-8|TRBD1|TRBJ2-5
CASSFKDRGLGTQYF
>TRBV15|.|TRBJ2-3
CATSRVPITDTQYF
>TRBV7-9|.|TRBJ1-1
CASSLAGKGTEAFF
>TRBV12-3/TRBV12-4|.|TRBJ2-7
CASSLARVEQYF
>TRBV11-2|.|TRBJ2-5
CASSPLDFQETQYF
>TRBV7-9|TRBD2|TRBJ2-1
CASSSTTLAGAYNEQFF
>TRBV24-1|.|TRBJ1-5
CATSDGWGPQPQHF
>TRBV9|TRBD2|TRBJ2-2
CASSPSGLVGVTGELFF
>TRBV6-2/TRBV6-3|TRBD2|TRBJ2-3
CASSYDLAGAPDTQYF
>TRBV11-2|TRBD2|TRBJ2-1
CASSQTSGPYNEQFF
>TRBV11-3|TRBD2|TRBJ2-5
CASSLGEWTGGKETQYF
>TRBV15|TRBD2|TRBJ2-2
CATSRAKTSGRANTGELFF
>TRBV3-1|.|TRBJ1-1
CASSQWELGTEAFF
>TRBV4-1|.|TRBJ2-5
CASSRTYTETQYF
>TRBV24-1|.|TRBJ2-2
CATRRNTGELFF
>TRBV5-1|.|TRBJ2-7
CASSSPRAGISYEQYF
>TRBV5-6|TRBD2|TRBJ2-3
CASSLVTGGLSTDTQYF
>TRBV7-3|.|TRBJ2-2
CASSLDPSTGELFF
>TRBV3-1|TRBD2|TRBJ2-7
CASSQFGTSAYYEQYF
>TRBV4-3|TRBD2|TRBJ2-1
CASCGGRACYNEQFF
>TRBV11-2|.|TRBJ2-5
CASSGGASLETQYF
>TRBV7-6|.|TRBJ2-5
CASSFAAETQYF
>TRBV15|TRBD2|TRBJ2-1
CATSRETEKLANEQFF
>TRBV7-8|TRBD1|TRBJ2-1
CASSSRDRGLDNEQFF
>TRBV12-3/TRBV12-4|TRBD1|TRBJ2-1
CASSVQGASYNEQFF
>TRBV5-1|.|TRBJ2-3
CASSSGWAGYTDTQYF